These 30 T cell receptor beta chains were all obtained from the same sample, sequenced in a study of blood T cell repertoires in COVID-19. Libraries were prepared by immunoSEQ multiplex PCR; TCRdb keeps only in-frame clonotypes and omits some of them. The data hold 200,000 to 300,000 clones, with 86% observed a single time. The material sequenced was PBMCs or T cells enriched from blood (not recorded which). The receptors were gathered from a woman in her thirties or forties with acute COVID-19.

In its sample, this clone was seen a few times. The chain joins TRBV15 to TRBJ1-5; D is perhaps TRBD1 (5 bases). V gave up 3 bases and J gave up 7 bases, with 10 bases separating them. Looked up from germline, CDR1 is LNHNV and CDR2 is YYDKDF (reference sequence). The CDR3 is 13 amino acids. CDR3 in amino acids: CATSSGGEQPQHF. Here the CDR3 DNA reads TGTGCCACCAGCAGCGGGGGTGAGCAGCCCCAGCATTTT.

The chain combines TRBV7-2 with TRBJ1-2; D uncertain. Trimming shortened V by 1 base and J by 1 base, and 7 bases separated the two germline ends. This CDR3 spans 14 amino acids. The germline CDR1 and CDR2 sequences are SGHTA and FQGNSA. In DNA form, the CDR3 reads TGTGCCAGCAGCTTAGAGGCGGGTAACTATGGCTACACCTTC. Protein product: CASSLEAGNYGYTF.

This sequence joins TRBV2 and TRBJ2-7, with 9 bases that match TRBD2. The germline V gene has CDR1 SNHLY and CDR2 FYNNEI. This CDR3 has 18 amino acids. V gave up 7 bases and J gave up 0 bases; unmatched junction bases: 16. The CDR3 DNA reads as TGTGCCAGCACCGAAGGGGTAGCGGGAGTGGGACCCTCCTACGAGCAGTACTTC. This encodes CASTEGVAGVGPSYEQYF.

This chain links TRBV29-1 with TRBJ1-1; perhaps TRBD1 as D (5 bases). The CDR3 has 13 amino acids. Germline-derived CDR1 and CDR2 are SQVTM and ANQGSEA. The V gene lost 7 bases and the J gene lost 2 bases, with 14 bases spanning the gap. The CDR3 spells CSARSGGNTEAFF. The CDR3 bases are TGCAGCGCCAGGTCCGGGGGAAACACTGAAGCTTTCTTT.

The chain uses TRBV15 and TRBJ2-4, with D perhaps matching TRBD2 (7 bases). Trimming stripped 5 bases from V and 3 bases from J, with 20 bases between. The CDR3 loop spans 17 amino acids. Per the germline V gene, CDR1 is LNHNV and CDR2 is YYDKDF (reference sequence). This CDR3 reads CATSLSRRGQGKNIQYF. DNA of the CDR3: TGTGCCACCAGCCTGAGTCGGCGGGGGCAGGGCAAAAACATTCAGTACTTC. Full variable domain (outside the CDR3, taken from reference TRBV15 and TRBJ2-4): DAMVIQNPRYQVTQFGKPVTLSCSQTLNHNVMYWYQQKSSQAPKLLFHYYDKDFNNEADTPDNFQSRRPNTSFCFLDIRSPGLGDTAMYLCATSLSRRGQGKNIQYFGAGTRLSVL.

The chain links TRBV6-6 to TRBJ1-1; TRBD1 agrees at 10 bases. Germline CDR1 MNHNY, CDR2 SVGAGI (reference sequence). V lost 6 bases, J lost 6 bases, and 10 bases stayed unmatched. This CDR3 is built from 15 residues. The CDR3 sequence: CASSGTGAIRAEAFF. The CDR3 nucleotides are TGTGCCAGCAGCGGGACAGGGGCCATTAGGGCTGAAGCTTTCTTT.

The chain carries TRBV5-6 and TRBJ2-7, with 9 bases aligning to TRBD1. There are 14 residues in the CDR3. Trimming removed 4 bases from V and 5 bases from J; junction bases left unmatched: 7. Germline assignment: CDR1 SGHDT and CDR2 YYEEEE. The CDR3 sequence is CASSVQGAQNEQYF. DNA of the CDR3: TGTGCCAGCAGCGTACAGGGGGCGCAAAACGAGCAGTACTTC.

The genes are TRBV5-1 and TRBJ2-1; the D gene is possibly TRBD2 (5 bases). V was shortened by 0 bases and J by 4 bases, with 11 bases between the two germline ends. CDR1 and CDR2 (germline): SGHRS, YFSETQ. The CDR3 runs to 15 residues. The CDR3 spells CASSLDGLDYNEQFF. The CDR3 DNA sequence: TGCGCCAGCAGCTTGGATGGACTGGATTACAATGAGCAGTTCTTC.

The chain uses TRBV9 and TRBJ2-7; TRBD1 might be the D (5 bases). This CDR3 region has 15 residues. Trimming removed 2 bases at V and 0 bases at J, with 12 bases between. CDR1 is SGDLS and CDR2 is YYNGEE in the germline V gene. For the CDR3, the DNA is TGTGCCAGCAGCGTTGAAGGACATAGCTCCTACGAGCAGTACTTC. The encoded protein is CASSVEGHSSYEQYF. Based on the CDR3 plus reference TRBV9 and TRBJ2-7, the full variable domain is DSGVTQTPKHLITATGQRVTLRCSPRSGDLSVYWYQQSLDQGLQFLIQYYNGEERAKGNILERFSAQQFPDLHSELNLSSLELGDSALYFCASSVEGHSSYEQYFGPGTRLTVT.

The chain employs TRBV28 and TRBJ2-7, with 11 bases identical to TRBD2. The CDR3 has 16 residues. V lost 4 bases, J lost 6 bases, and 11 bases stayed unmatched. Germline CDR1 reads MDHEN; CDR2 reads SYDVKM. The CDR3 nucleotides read TGTGCCAGCAGTTCAAGAAAGCTAGCGGGAGGTGGCGAGCAGTACTTC. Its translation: CASSSRKLAGGGEQYF.

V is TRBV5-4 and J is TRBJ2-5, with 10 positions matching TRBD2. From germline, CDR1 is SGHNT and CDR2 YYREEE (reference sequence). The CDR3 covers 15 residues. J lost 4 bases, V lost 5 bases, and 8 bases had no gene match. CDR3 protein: CASSELAGDLETQYF. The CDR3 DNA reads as TGTGCCAGCAGTGAGCTAGCGGGAGATCTAGAGACCCAGTACTTC.

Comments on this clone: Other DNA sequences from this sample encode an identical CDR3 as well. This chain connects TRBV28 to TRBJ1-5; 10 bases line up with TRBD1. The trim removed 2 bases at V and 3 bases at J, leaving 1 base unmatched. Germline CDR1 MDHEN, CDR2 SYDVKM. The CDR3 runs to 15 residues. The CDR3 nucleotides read TGTGCCAGCAGTTTAGACAGGGGGCTCAATCAGCCCCAGCATTTT. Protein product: CASSLDRGLNQPQHF.

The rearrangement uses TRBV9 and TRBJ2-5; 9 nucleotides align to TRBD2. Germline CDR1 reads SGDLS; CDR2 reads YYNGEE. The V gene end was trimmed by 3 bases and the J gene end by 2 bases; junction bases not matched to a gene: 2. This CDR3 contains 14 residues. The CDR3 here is CASSGGLAQETQYF. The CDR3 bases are TGTGCCAGCAGCGGGGGACTAGCTCAAGAGACCCAGTACTTC.

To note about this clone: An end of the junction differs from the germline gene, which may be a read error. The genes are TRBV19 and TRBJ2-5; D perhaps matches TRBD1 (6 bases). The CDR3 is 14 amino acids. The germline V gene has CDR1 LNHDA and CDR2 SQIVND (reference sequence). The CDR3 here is CASSKGQNQVTQYF. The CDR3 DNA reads TGTGCCAGTAGTAAGGGACAAAACCAAGTGACCCAGTACTTC.

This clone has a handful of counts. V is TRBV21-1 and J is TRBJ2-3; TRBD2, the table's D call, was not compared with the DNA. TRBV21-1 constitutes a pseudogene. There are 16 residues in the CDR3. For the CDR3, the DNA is TGTGCCAGCAGCCCGGGGGGGTGGAGGCCCACAGATACGCAGTATTTT. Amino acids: CASSPGGWRPTDTQYF.

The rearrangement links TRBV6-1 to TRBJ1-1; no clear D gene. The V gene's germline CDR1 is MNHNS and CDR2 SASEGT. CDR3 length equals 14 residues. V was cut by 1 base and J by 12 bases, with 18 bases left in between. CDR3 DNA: TGTGCCAGCAGTGAAGATGTAAGTTGGGCAGGAACTTTCTTT. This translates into CASSEDVSWAGTFF.

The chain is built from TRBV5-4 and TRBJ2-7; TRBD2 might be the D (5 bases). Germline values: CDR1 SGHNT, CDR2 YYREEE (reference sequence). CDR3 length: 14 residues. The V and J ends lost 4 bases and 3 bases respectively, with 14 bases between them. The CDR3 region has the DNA TGTGCCAGCAGCCCCGAGAGGGCCGTCTACGAGCAGTACTTC. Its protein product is CASSPERAVYEQYF.

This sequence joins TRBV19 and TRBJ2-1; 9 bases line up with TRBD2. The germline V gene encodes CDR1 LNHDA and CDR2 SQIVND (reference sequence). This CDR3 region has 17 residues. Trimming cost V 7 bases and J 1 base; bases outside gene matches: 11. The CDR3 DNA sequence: TGTGCCAGTACCGCTACGGGGGGACTAGCATCCTACAATGAGCAGTTCTTC. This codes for CASTATGGLASYNEQFF. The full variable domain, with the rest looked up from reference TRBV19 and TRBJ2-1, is DGGITQSPKYLFRKEGQNVTLSCEQNLNHDAMYWYRQDPGQGLRLIYYSQIVNDFQKGDIAEGYSVSREKKESFPLTVTSAQKNPTAFYLCASTATGGLASYNEQFFGPGTRLTVL.

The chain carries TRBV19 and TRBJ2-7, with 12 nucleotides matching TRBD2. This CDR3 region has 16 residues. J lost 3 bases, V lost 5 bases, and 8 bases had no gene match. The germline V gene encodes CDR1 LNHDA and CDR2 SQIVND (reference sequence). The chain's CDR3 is CASSLRTSGVNYEQYF. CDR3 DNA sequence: TGTGCCAGTAGTCTTCGGACTAGCGGGGTTAACTACGAGCAGTACTTC.

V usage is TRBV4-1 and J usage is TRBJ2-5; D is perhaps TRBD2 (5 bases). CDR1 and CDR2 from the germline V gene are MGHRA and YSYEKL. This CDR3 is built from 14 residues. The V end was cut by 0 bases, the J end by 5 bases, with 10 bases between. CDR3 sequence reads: CASSQEEGLETQYF. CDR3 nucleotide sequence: TGCGCCAGCAGCCAAGAAGAGGGTCTGGAGACCCAGTACTTC.

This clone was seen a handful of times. The CDR3 DNA is TGTGCCAGCAGCCATTCCGGGACAGGGGTCGATACGCAGTATTTT. This codes for CASSHSGTGVDTQYF. The V gene is TRBV7-9, the J gene TRBJ2-3; TRBD1 matches at 10 bases. This CDR3 region has 15 residues. The ends lost 5 bases at V and 6 bases at J; junction bases unmatched: 8. Germline V gene sequence: CDR1 SEHNR, CDR2 FQNEAQ (reference sequence).

The CDR3 here is CATSSSGTAGANVLTF. CDR3 DNA: TGTGCCACCTCCTCGTCGGGGACAGCTGGGGCCAACGTCCTGACTTTC. V usage is TRBV19 and J usage is TRBJ2-6, with 7 bases that match TRBD1. The CDR3 has 16 amino acids. In germline, CDR1 is LNHDA, CDR2 SQIVND (reference sequence). J gave up 2 bases and V 10 bases, and 11 bases lay outside the gene matches.

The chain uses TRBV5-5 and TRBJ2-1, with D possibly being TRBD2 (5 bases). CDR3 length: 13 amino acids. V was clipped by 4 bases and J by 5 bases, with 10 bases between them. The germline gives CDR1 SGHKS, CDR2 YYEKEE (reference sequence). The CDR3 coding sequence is TGTGCCAGCAGCAGGGAGCCAAACAATGAGCAGTTCTTC. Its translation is CASSREPNNEQFF. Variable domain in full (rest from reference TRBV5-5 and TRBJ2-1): DAGVTQSPTHLIKTRGQQVTLRCSPISGHKSVSWYQQVLGQGPQFIFQYYEKEERGRGNFPDRFSARQFPNYSSELNVNALLLGDSALYLCASSREPNNEQFFGPGTRLTVL.

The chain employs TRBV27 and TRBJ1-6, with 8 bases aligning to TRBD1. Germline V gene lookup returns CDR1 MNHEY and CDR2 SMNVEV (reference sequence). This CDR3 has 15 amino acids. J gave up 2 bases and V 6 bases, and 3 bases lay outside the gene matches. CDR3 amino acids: CASRRQGTYNSPLHF. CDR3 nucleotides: TGTGCCAGCAGGCGACAGGGGACCTATAATTCACCCCTCCACTTT.

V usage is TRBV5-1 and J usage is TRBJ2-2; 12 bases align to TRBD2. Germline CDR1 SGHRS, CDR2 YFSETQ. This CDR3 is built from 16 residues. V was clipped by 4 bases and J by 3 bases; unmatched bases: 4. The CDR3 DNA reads TGCGCCAGCAGCCCGGGACTAGCGGGTCACACCGGGGAGCTGTTTTTT. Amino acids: CASSPGLAGHTGELFF.

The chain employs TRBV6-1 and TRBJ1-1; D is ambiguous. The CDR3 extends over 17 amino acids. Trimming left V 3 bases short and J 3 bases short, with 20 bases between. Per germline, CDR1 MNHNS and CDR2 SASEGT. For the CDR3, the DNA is TGTGCCAGCAGTGACCAGTACAGACTAGCGAGGGACACTGAAGCTTTCTTT. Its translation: CASSDQYRLARDTEAFF.

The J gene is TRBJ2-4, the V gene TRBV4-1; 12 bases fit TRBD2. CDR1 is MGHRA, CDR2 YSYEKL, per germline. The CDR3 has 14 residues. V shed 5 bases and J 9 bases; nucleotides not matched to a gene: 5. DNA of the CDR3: TGCGCCAGCAGCACAGGACTAGCGGGGCGCATTCAGTACTTC. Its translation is CASSTGLAGRIQYF.

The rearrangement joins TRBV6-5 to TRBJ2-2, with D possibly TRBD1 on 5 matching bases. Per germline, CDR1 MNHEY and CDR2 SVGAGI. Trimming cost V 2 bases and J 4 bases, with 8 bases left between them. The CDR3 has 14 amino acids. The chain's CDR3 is CASSYRQGTGELFF. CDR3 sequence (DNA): TGTGCCAGCAGTTACCGGCAGGGCACCGGGGAGCTGTTTTTT.

The CDR3 region has the DNA TGTGCCAGCAGTGTGGGTCAGGGGAACAGTCAGCCCCAGCATTTT. Its translation: CASSVGQGNSQPQHF. The chain has TRBV2 and TRBJ1-5; TRBD1 is a possible D gene (6 bases). V was shortened by 4 bases and J by 6 bases, with 16 bases between the two germline ends. The CDR3 runs to 15 residues. The germline CDR1 and CDR2 sequences are SNHLY and FYNNEI. Filled out from reference TRBV2 and TRBJ1-5, the complete variable domain reads EPEVTQTPSHQVTQMGQEVILRCVPISNHLYFYWYRQILGQKVEFLVSFYNNEISEKSEIFDDQFSVERPDGSNFTLKIRSTKLEDSAMYFCASSVGQGNSQPQHFGDGTRLSIL.

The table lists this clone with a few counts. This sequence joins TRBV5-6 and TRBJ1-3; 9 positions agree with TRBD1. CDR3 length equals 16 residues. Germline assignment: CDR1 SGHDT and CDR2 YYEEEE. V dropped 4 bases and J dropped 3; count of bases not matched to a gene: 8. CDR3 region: CASSATTGGVGNTIYF. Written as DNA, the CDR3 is TGTGCCAGCAGCGCAACTACAGGGGGCGTTGGAAACACCATATATTTT.